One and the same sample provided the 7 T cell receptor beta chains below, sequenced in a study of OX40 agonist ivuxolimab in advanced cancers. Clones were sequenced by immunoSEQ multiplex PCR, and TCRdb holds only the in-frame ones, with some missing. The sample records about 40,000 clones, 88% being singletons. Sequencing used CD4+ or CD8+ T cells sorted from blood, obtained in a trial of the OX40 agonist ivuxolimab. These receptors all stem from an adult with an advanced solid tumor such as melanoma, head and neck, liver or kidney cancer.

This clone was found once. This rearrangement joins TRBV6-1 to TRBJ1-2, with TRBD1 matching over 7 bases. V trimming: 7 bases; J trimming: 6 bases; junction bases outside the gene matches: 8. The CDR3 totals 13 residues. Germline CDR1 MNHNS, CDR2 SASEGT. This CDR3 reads CASKFRGMNGYTF. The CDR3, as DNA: TGTGCCAGCAAATTCAGGGGGATGAATGGCTACACCTTC.

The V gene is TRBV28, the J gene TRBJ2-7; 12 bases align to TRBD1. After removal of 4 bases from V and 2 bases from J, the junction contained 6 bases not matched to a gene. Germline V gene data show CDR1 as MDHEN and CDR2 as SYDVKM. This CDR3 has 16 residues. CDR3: CASSWFGTGGTYEQYF. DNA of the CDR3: TGTGCCAGCAGTTGGTTCGGGACAGGGGGCACCTACGAGCAGTACTTC.

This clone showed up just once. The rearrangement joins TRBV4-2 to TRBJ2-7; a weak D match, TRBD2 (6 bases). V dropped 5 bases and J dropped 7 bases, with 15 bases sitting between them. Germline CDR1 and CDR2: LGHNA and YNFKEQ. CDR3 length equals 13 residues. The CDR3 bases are TGTGCCAGCAGCTCGGGTGGGGGAGGAGAGCAGTACTTC. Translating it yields CASSSGGGGEQYF.

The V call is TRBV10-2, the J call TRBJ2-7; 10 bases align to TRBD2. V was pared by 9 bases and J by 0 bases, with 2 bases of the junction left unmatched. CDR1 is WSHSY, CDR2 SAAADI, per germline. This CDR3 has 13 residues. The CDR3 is CASSSGSSYEQYF. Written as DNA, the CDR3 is TGCGCCAGTTCTAGCGGGAGCTCCTACGAGCAGTACTTC.

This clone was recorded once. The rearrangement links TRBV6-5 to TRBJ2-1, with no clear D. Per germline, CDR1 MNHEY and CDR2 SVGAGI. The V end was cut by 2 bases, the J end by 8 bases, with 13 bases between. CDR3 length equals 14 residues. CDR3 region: CASSYDHTTDEQFF. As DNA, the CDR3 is TGTGCCAGCAGTTACGACCACACGACCGATGAGCAGTTCTTC.

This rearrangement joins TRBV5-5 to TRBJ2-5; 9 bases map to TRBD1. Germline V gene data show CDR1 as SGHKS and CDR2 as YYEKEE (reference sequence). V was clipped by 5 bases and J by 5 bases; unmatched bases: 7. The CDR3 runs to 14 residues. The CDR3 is CASSVGQGRETQYF. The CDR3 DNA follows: TGTGCCAGCAGTGTTGGACAGGGGCGCGAGACCCAGTACTTC.

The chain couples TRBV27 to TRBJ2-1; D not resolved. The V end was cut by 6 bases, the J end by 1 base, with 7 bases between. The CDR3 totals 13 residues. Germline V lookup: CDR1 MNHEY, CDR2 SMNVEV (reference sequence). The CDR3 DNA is TGTGCCAGCAGCTGGGGATCCTACAATGAGCAGTTCTTC. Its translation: CASSWGSYNEQFF.